Below, one T cell receptor (beta chain) is given with its context. Its antigen is not known. Here immunoSEQ multiplex PCR was the method, and the copy in TCRdb shows in-frame clones only, minus some. The top ten hold under 2.5% of the sample, which has over 50,000 clones, around 90% seen once. This CDR3 spans 15 amino acids. V lost 1 base and J lost 1, with 9 bases in between. CDR1 is MDHEN, CDR2 SYDVKM, per germline. This sample was taken from a study of T cells in localized non-small cell lung cancer. General study points: Sequencing involved a lone tumor region, leaving heterogeneity possible.

The chain is built from TRBV28 and TRBJ2-3, with D maybe TRBD2 (6 bases). Sequences were derived from peripheral blood, sampled before any cancer treatment. The TCR originated in a woman aged 40-69 years with stage I lung adenocarcinoma. The chain's CDR3 is CASSLFGGGTDTQYF. The CDR3 DNA sequence: TGTGCCAGCAGTTTATTCGGGGGAGGCACAGATACGCAGTATTTT.